This TCR beta chain comes out of a study of CXCR3-negative and CXCR3-positive naive CD8 T cells. Notes on the study in general: TRB CDR3s of CXCR3-positive naive cells were more hydrophobic than those of CXCR3-negative naive cells.

Of note for this clonotype: Antigen unknown.

The method, 5' RACE with UMI labels, was used to prepare the TRB cDNA libraries. No DNA is given; TCRdb re-called the 5' RACE reads and lists each CDR3 protein once. This sample's table has roughly 120,000 distinct CDR3 sequences. The sequenced sample consisted of naive CXCR3+ CD8+ T cells from blood. The subset denotes: CD45RO-CCR7+CD27+CD95- naive CD8+ T cells expressing CXCR3 (TNR3+). This sequence was found in a human donor in good health. Some clones in this sample may be carry-over from other donors' samples.

CDR3 residues: CASSLPPANEQYF. This rearrangement joins TRBV7-9 to TRBJ2-7. Germline CDR1 is SEHNR and CDR2 is FQNEAQ (reference sequence). The CDR3 totals 13 residues.